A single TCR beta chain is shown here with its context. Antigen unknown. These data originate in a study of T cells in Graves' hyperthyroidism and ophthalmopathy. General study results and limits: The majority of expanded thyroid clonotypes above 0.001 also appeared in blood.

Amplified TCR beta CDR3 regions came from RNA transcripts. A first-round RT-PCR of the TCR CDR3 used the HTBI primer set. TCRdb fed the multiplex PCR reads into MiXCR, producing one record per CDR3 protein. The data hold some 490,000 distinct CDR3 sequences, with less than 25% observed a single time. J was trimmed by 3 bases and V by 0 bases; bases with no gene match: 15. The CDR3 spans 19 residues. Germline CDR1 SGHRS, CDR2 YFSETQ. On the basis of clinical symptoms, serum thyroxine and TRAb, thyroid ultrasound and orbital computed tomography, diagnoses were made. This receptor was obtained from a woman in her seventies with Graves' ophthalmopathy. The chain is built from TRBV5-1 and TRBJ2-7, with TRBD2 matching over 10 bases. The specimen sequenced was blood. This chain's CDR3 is CASSLGTPRASGSVYEQYF. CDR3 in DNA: TGCGCCAGCAGCTTGGGTACACCAAGGGCTAGCGGGAGTGTCTACGAGCAGTACTTC.